Shown below are 22 T cell receptor beta chains from a single sample sequenced in a study of OX40 agonist ivuxolimab in advanced cancers. Profiling relied on immunoSEQ multiplex PCR, and the TCRdb table lists in-frame clones only, not all of them. The top ten hold roughly 0.72% of the sample, which has roughly 86,000 clones, approximately 90% seen once. The sequenced sample was CD4+ or CD8+ T cells sorted from blood, obtained in a trial of the OX40 agonist ivuxolimab. The receptor source for this set is an adult with an advanced solid tumor such as melanoma, head and neck, liver or kidney cancer.

CDR3 amino acids: CATSSGLAGGPKPYEQYF. In DNA form, the CDR3 reads TGTGCCACCAGCAGTGGATTAGCGGGAGGGCCTAAGCCCTACGAGCAGTACTTC. This chain joins TRBV15 and TRBJ2-7; 11 bases align to TRBD2. The ends lost 3 bases at V and 2 bases at J; junction bases unmatched: 12. The CDR3 is made up of 18 amino acids. Looked up from germline, CDR1 is LNHNV and CDR2 is YYDKDF (reference sequence).

The chain uses TRBV15 and TRBJ2-1; D is perhaps TRBD1 or TRBD2 (5 bases each). Germline CDR1 reads LNHNV; CDR2 reads YYDKDF (reference sequence). V was pared by 1 base and J by 6 bases, with 13 bases between. The CDR3 loop spans 15 amino acids. The CDR3: CATSRGVGTGNEQFF. CDR3 in DNA: TGTGCCACCAGCAGAGGGGTTGGGACCGGCAATGAGCAGTTCTTC.

The genes are TRBV25-1 and TRBJ1-2; D ambiguous. There are 14 residues in the CDR3. Looked up from germline, CDR1 is MGHDK and CDR2 is SYGVNS. With 0 bases removed from V and 6 bases from J, the gap between germline ends came to 11 bases. The CDR3 DNA is TGTGCCAGCAGTGAATATAAGGAGGGCGATGGCTACACCTTC. Translating gives CASSEYKEGDGYTF.

This clone occurred a few times. The chain joins TRBV4-2 to TRBJ2-2, with 12 bases identical to TRBD1. Germline V CDR1 and CDR2: LGHNA, YNFKEQ. V trimming: 3 bases; J trimming: 4 bases; junction bases outside the gene matches: 6. The CDR3 loop spans 17 amino acids. In nucleotides, the CDR3 is TGTGCCAGCAGCCACACCTCGGGACAGGGGGCCACCGGGGAGCTGTTTTTT. It translates to CASSHTSGQGATGELFF.

This clone was found once. V gene TRBV18 combines with J gene TRBJ2-5; D gene unclear. V was trimmed by 2 bases and J by 5 bases, leaving 15 bases between them. The CDR3 totals 15 residues. Germline V gene data show CDR1 as KGHSH and CDR2 as LQKENI. The CDR3 bases are TGTGCCAGCTCACCAAACGCGGCCGCTCTCGAGACCCAGTACTTC. It codes for CASSPNAAALETQYF.

V is TRBV7-8 and J is TRBJ2-7; 9 nucleotides align to TRBD2. The CDR3 contains 12 residues. V lost 1 base, J lost 11 bases, and 3 bases stayed unmatched. Per the germline V gene, CDR1 is SGHVS and CDR2 is FQNEAQ. The CDR3 DNA reads as TGTGCCAGCAGCTTAGGGGCGGGAGGGAAGTACTTC. Translated, it gives CASSLGAGGKYF.

In the case of this clone: Other DNA sequences within the sample encode an identical CDR3. The chain carries TRBV9 and TRBJ1-1; no firm D call. Deletions cut 0 bases from V and 5 bases from J, with 8 bases between. Germline CDR1 SGDLS, CDR2 YYNGEE. This CDR3 spans 13 amino acids. The CDR3 bases are TGTGCCAGCAGCGTAGCAGGAGATACTGAAGCTTTCTTT. Translated: CASSVAGDTEAFF.

The V and J genes are TRBV7-6 and TRBJ2-1, with TRBD2 identical over 7 bases. Unmatched junction bases numbered 6, after V lost 1 base and J lost 6 bases. The V gene's germline CDR1 is SGHVS and CDR2 FNYEAQ. The CDR3 totals 15 residues. The CDR3 sequence is CASSLDPGRANEQFF. CDR3 coding DNA: TGTGCCAGCAGCTTAGATCCAGGGAGGGCCAATGAGCAGTTCTTC.

The rearrangement links TRBV28 to TRBJ2-1, with 9 bases aligning to TRBD2. CDR1 is MDHEN and CDR2 is SYDVKM in the germline V gene. The CDR3 is 15 amino acids. V shed 5 bases, J shed 8 bases, and the junction held 10 bases outside the gene matches. The CDR3 sequence is CASSTPASGIDEQFF. The CDR3 DNA is TGTGCCAGCAGTACCCCAGCTAGCGGGATCGATGAGCAGTTCTTC.

The chain has TRBV2 and TRBJ2-1; 10 nucleotides line up with TRBD1. V lost 7 bases to trimming and J lost 8 bases; unmatched junction nucleotides: 8. This CDR3 spans 14 amino acids. The V gene's germline CDR1 is SNHLY and CDR2 FYNNEI. CDR3 bases: TGTGCCAGCAAACCGGGACAGGGGTTCGATGAGCAGTTCTTC. Translating gives CASKPGQGFDEQFF.

The V and J genes are TRBV6-1 and TRBJ2-2; the D is unclear. This CDR3 contains 12 residues. V dropped 5 bases and J dropped 1 base, with 2 bases sitting between them. Germline CDR1 is MNHNS and CDR2 is SASEGT. The CDR3 reads CASSWNTGELFF. CDR3 nucleotide sequence: TGTGCCAGCAGTTGGAACACCGGGGAGCTGTTTTTT.

Points on this clone: Other nucleotide sequences from this sample produce the same CDR3. The rearrangement joins TRBV28 to TRBJ1-5; D gene unclear. In germline, CDR1 is MDHEN, CDR2 SYDVKM. The CDR3 totals 13 residues. V lost 3 bases and J lost 4, with 7 bases in between. CDR3 region: CASSFIQNQPQHF. CDR3 coding DNA: TGTGCCAGCAGTTTCATCCAGAATCAGCCCCAGCATTTT. Drawing the rest from reference TRBV28 and TRBJ1-5, the complete variable domain is DVKVTQSSRYLVKRTGEKVFLECVQDMDHENMFWYRQDPGLGLRLIYFSYDVKMKEKGDIPEGYSVSREKKERFSLILESASTNQTSMYLCASSFIQNQPQHFGDGTRLSIL.

The V gene is TRBV15, the J gene TRBJ2-1; 9 positions agree with TRBD2. V was clipped by 0 bases and J by 2 bases; unmatched bases: 5. The CDR3 covers 17 residues. The germline V gene encodes CDR1 LNHNV and CDR2 YYDKDF (reference sequence). The CDR3 sequence: CATSRDLRLAAYNEQFF. DNA of the CDR3: TGTGCCACCAGCAGAGATCTGAGACTAGCGGCCTACAATGAGCAGTTCTTC. The full variable domain, rest sourced from reference TRBV15 and TRBJ2-1, is DAMVIQNPRYQVTQFGKPVTLSCSQTLNHNVMYWYQQKSSQAPKLLFHYYDKDFNNEADTPDNFQSRRPNTSFCFLDIRSPGLGDTAMYLCATSRDLRLAAYNEQFFGPGTRLTVL.

The CDR3 DNA follows: TGCGCCAGCAGCCAGGGGGCGGAAGATACGCAGTATTTT. Translated, it gives CASSQGAEDTQYF. V usage is TRBV4-1 and J usage is TRBJ2-3, with D possibly matching TRBD1 (6 bases). Germline loops: CDR1 MGHRA, CDR2 YSYEKL. Deletions cut 3 bases from V and 5 bases from J, with 9 bases between. CDR3 length: 13 amino acids.

The CDR3 protein is CASSPQQHLQTYNEQFF. The CDR3 region has the DNA TGTGCCAGCTCACCACAACAGCACCTTCAAACCTACAATGAGCAGTTCTTC. The V gene is TRBV18, the J gene TRBJ2-1, with D unresolved. V was trimmed by 1 base and J by 2 bases, leaving 15 bases between them. Germline lookup yields CDR1 KGHSH and CDR2 LQKENI. This CDR3 has 17 residues.

The chain links TRBV28 to TRBJ2-1; D possibly corresponds to TRBD2 (5 bases). Trimming took 10 bases from V and 0 from J, leaving 19 bases between them. This CDR3 region has 16 residues. The germline gives CDR1 MDHEN, CDR2 SYDVKM. This CDR3 is CATSGWRRSSYNEQFF. CDR3 in DNA: TGTGCCACTTCGGGATGGCGGCGGAGCTCCTACAATGAGCAGTTCTTC.

The chain recombines TRBV7-9 with TRBJ2-5; D gene unclear. CDR3 length: 11 amino acids. CDR1 and CDR2 (germline): SEHNR, FQNEAQ (reference sequence). Trimming cost V 5 bases and J 5 bases, with 6 bases left between them. The CDR3 loop is CASSISETQYF. CDR3 sequence (DNA): TGTGCCAGCAGCATTAGTGAGACCCAGTACTTC.

CDR3 sequence: CAVPTGRLAGASNEQFF. The CDR3 bases are TGTGCCGTCCCGACAGGAAGACTAGCGGGAGCCTCCAATGAGCAGTTCTTC. V usage is TRBV27 and J usage is TRBJ2-1, with TRBD2 matching 12 bases. The CDR3 is 17 amino acids. The V and J ends lost 11 bases and 6 bases, in that order; junction bases with no gene match: 17. Germline V gene sequence: CDR1 MNHEY, CDR2 SMNVEV (reference sequence).

The rearrangement joins TRBV19 to TRBJ1-4; D gene ambiguous. Deletions cut 5 bases from V and 6 bases from J, with 10 bases between. Germline V lookup: CDR1 LNHDA, CDR2 SQIVND (reference sequence). The CDR3 extends over 13 amino acids. For the CDR3, the DNA is TGTGCCAGTAGTCGGAGTAGGGATGAAAAACTGTTTTTT. Protein: CASSRSRDEKLFF.

The rearrangement uses TRBV18 and TRBJ2-2, with D hard to call. The V gene's germline CDR1 is KGHSH and CDR2 LQKENI. Trimming left V 2 bases short and J 5 bases short, with 6 bases between. CDR3 length: 13 amino acids. CDR3 nucleotide sequence: TGTGCCAGCTCACCAGTTTTGACCGGGGAGCTGTTTTTT. Amino acid sequence: CASSPVLTGELFF.

The J gene is TRBJ2-2, the V gene TRBV9; no clear D gene. Germline CDR1 is SGDLS and CDR2 is YYNGEE. Trimming cost V 0 bases and J 1 base, with 7 bases left between them. CDR3 length: 15 residues. The CDR3 here is CASSVDPGNTGELFF. The CDR3 coding sequence is TGTGCCAGCAGCGTAGATCCGGGGAACACCGGGGAGCTGTTTTTT.

This sequence joins TRBV19 and TRBJ1-1; D perhaps matches TRBD1 (5 bases). The V and J ends lost 5 bases and 0 bases respectively, with 19 bases between them. The CDR3 extends over 17 amino acids. Germline CDR1 and CDR2: LNHDA and SQIVND (reference sequence). CDR3 amino acids: CASSRGGTQVLNTEAFF. CDR3 nucleotide sequence: TGTGCCAGTAGTCGTGGAGGAACACAGGTCCTGAACACTGAAGCTTTCTTT.